The 10 T cell receptor beta chains given below trace back to one sample, sequenced in a study of Ad26.COV2.S vaccination and SARS-CoV-2 variants. The table came from immunoSEQ multiplex PCR; TCRdb's copy has only in-frame clones and leaves some out. The sample carries some 390,000 clones, 88% recorded once. The treatment here: around 19 received Ad26.COV2.S at low or high dose, single or two shots; several received placebo; per-sample allocation not given. Samples were taken on day 63 after the first vaccine or placebo injection. The sample was peripheral blood, taken in a trial of Ad26.COV2.S vaccine versus placebo. These TCRs come from a person between 18 and 60 years old who received the Ad26.COV2.S COVID-19 vaccine or a placebo.

This clone was detected only once. This chain uses TRBV27 with TRBJ1-2; D gene uncertain. CDR1 is MNHEY, CDR2 SMNVEV, per germline (reference sequence). Trimming pared 5 bases from V and 0 bases from J, leaving 13 bases between. This CDR3 comprises 15 residues. This CDR3 reads CASSLFGPSNYGYTF. For the CDR3, the DNA is TGTGCCAGCAGTCTCTTCGGGCCATCTAACTATGGCTACACCTTC.

The rearrangement uses TRBV4-3 and TRBJ1-1, with D uncertain. This CDR3 has 14 residues. Looked up from germline, CDR1 is LGHNA and CDR2 is YSLEER. V lost 5 bases, J lost 1 base, and 11 bases lay in between. The CDR3 DNA reads as TGCGCCAGCAGCAAAACTACAGCGAACACTGAAGCTTTCTTT. It encodes CASSKTTANTEAFF.

This clone was found once. This chain connects TRBV5-6 to TRBJ2-6; 7 bases fit TRBD1. Losses at the gene ends were 5 bases for V and 10 bases for J; bases not matched to a gene: 6. CDR3 length: 13 amino acids. Germline V gene data show CDR1 as SGHDT and CDR2 as YYEEEE. CDR3 in amino acids: CASRRTGTNVLTF. In nucleotides, the CDR3 is TGTGCCAGCAGGAGGACAGGCACAAACGTCCTGACTTTC.

This clone turned up a few times. The V gene is TRBV27, the J gene TRBJ1-5, with 7 nucleotides matching TRBD1. Trimming at V came to 2 bases and at J to 4 bases, leaving 5 bases not matched to a gene. Germline values: CDR1 MNHEY, CDR2 SMNVEV (reference sequence). The CDR3 runs 15 residues. Here the CDR3 reads CASSLAGTANQPQHF. The CDR3 DNA is TGTGCCAGCAGTTTAGCCGGGACAGCGAATCAGCCCCAGCATTTT.

The V gene is TRBV3-1 (or the pseudogene TRBV3-2), the J gene TRBJ2-5; TRBD2 aligns across 8 bases. The CDR3 sequence is 14 residues long. V dropped 3 bases and J dropped 4; count of bases not matched to a gene: 4. Germline values: CDR1 LGHDT, CDR2 YNNKEL (reference sequence). The CDR3 spells CASSQGTRAETQYF. The DNA for the CDR3 is TGTGCCAGCAGCCAGGGGACTAGGGCAGAGACCCAGTACTTC.

The chain has TRBV7-2 and TRBJ2-3, with D possibly TRBD2 on 5 matching bases. CDR3 length: 17 residues. The V gene's germline CDR1 is SGHTA and CDR2 FQGNSA. Trimming shortened V by 1 base and J by 2 bases, and 16 bases separated the two germline ends. The CDR3 region has the DNA TGTGCCAGCAGCTTAGTTGGGAGCATGCTTCCCACAGATACGCAGTATTTT. Its protein is CASSLVGSMLPTDTQYF. Together with reference TRBV7-2 and TRBJ2-3, the CDR3 gives the full variable domain: GAGVSQSPSNKVTEKGKDVELRCDPISGHTALYWYRQSLGQGLEFLIYFQGNSAPDKSGLPSDRFSAERTGGSVSTLTIQRTQQEDSAVYLCASSLVGSMLPTDTQYFGPGTRLTVL.

The chain couples TRBV18 to TRBJ1-1; perhaps TRBD1 as D (6 bases). The germline CDR1 and CDR2 sequences are KGHSH and LQKENI. CDR3 length: 14 residues. Trimming pared 2 bases from V and 8 bases from J, leaving 15 bases between. The CDR3 loop is CASSPARDTEEAFF. The CDR3 nucleotides read TGTGCCAGCTCACCAGCCCGGGACACGGAGGAAGCTTTCTTT.

The rearrangement joins TRBV25-1 to TRBJ1-6, with D possibly being TRBD1 (5 bases). The CDR3 totals 12 residues. V was clipped by 1 base and J by 10 bases, with 5 bases between them. CDR1 is MGHDK and CDR2 is SYGVNS in the germline V gene. In DNA, the CDR3 is TGTGCCAGCAGTGAATGGGACTCACCCCTCCACTTT. Its translation is CASSEWDSPLHF.

This clone was seen more than once but under ten times. The chain has TRBV19 and TRBJ1-2, with D maybe TRBD1 (6 bases). This CDR3 region has 12 residues. The germline gives CDR1 LNHDA, CDR2 SQIVND (reference sequence). Trimming left V 10 bases short and J 2 bases short, with 11 bases between. The DNA of the CDR3 is TGTGCCACCTACGGGGGCAACTATGGCTACACCTTC. It translates to CATYGGNYGYTF.

This rearrangement joins TRBV3-1 (or the pseudogene TRBV3-2) to TRBJ1-4; D is undetermined. V dropped 0 bases and J dropped 8 bases, with 13 bases sitting between them. Germline-derived CDR1 and CDR2 are LGHDT and YNNKEL (reference sequence). The CDR3 length is 15 residues. The CDR3: CASSQEPARREKLFF. CDR3 bases: TGTGCCAGCAGCCAAGAACCAGCTAGAAGAGAAAAACTGTTTTTT.